Given below is one T cell receptor (beta chain) in context. No cognate antigen has been identified for it. Base qualities were left out, and no much larger clone turns up one base away. Library creation used 5' RACE. The sequencing machine was a NextSeq 500. In the TCR library protocol, a unique molecular identifier was attached to each TCR cDNA molecule so that PCR and sequencing errors could be corrected. The study's processing was this. TCR identification, UMI-based error correction and CDR3 extraction were all carried out with Decombinator tools. TCRs above a frequency of 2 per 1,000, corresponding to the top 1% of the tumor frequency distribution, were defined as expanded. Rényi diversity was computed with the R vegan package after subsampling each repertoire 100 times to 5,000 TCRs. CDR3 similarity networks were built from amino acid triplet string-kernel similarity, connecting CDR3s with pairwise similarity above 0.82. TCRdb handled the public reads itself, with Q25 trimming in fastp and clone calling in MiXCR, and kept productive beta chains. Merged by CDR3 protein, the rows form single entries marked with the most common genes and DNA. In this record, the V and J calls reflect TCRdb's handling and not the investigators' own analysis. Recorded for this sample are over 9,500 distinct CDR3 sequences; over 15% of them occurred a single time. The top ten hold just over 50% of the sample.

The record originates from a study of spatial heterogeneity in lung cancer (dated by TCRdb to the late 2010s). About the study as a whole: Beta-chain transcripts were consistently detected in greater numbers than alpha-chain transcripts, which likely reflects a higher abundance of beta-chain transcripts. In the raw uncorrected reads, each unique combination of TCR and UMI appeared more than ten times on average. TCR alpha and beta repertoires were quantitatively compared across multiple tumor regions, matched nontumor lung and blood in non-small cell lung cancer. Nonsynonymous mutation counts, determined by whole-exome sequencing of tumor tissue, were related to TCR repertoire features. Both alpha and beta chains were TCR-sequenced in samples taken at surgery, namely 220 tumor regions, 63 to 70 matched nontumor lung samples and about 54 PBMC samples.

Points the paper makes about the study in general: Ubiquitous expanded tumor TCRs were detected in blood more often at tumor resection than at routine follow-up. Confirming at a functional level the hypothesis that regional TCRs recognize regional mutations was considered to require additional single-cell paired TCR alpha and beta sequencing.

The sample's time point label, in plain terms: sample taken at primary tumor resection. Whole RNA extracted from tumor and nontumor lung tissue, or from cryopreserved PBMC samples, was used for TCR sequencing without cell sorting. Donors were some 70 patients with early-stage, untreated non-small cell lung cancer from the lung TRACERx cohort. A patient was chosen for TCR sequencing only when enough RNA was available from at least two tumor regions. V is pruned by 8 bases and J by 4 bases, leaving 7 bases of the junction without a gene match. Its CDR3 holds 14 amino acids, cysteine through phenylalanine. Just the 42-base CDR3 DNA is kept, in frame starting at base 1. Via the germline V gene (reference sequence), CDR1 is MNHEY and CDR2 SMNVEV.

The clonotype originates from a male donor with early-stage non-small cell lung cancer. Rearrangement joined TRBV27 to TRBJ2-1; 8 of the junction bases match TRBD2. The sequencing used PBMCs, collected at surgery. The CDR3 here reads CASGSGSIYNEQFF. The DNA sequence is TGTGCCAGCGGAAGCGGGAGTATATACAATGAGCAGTTCTTC.